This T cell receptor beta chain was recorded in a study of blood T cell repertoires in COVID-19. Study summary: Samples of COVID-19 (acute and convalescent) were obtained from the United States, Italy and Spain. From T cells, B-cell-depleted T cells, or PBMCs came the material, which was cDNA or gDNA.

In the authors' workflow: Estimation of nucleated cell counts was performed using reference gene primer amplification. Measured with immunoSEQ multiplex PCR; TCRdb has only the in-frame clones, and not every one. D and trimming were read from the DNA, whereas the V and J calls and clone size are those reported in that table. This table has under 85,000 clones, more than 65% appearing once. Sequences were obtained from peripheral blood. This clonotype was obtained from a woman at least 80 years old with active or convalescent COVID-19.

This CDR3 is CASSLGGQGVNTIYF. CDR3 in DNA: TGTGCCAGCAGCTTAGGGGGACAGGGAGTAAACACCATATATTTT. This chain links TRBV7-2 with TRBJ1-3; 9 bases match TRBD1. The CDR3 has 15 amino acids. CDR1 is SGHTA and CDR2 is FQGNSA in the germline V gene. V shed 1 base and J 6 bases; nucleotides not matched to a gene: 4.